The TCR beta chain described here comes from a study of OX40 agonist ivuxolimab in advanced cancers. Turning to the study itself: Ivuxolimab doses were 0.01, 0.1, 0.3, 1.5, 3 or 10 mg/kg every 2 weeks. Partial responses were recorded for three patients, including one with hepatocellular carcinoma and two with cutaneous melanoma. General study results and limits: Fewer expanded clones were found on average in CD4+ than in CD8+ T cells.

As regards this clone: Its antigen is unidentified.

The CDR3 runs to 13 residues. Per germline, CDR1 MNHEY and CDR2 SMNVEV (reference sequence). The V and J ends lost 5 bases and 9 bases respectively, with 15 bases between them. With autoimmune disease history or systemic immunosuppression, patients were excluded. The method was immunoSEQ multiplex PCR; TCRdb's version includes in-frame clones alone and lacks a portion of them. The data show approximately 58,000 clones, with over 80% seen just once and 3% to 3.5% held by the top ten. This receptor was identified in an adult with an advanced solid tumor such as melanoma, head and neck, liver or kidney cancer. Sequenced here: CD4+ or CD8+ T cells sorted from blood, sampled in a trial of the OX40 agonist ivuxolimab. V and J are TRBV27 and TRBJ2-3, with D possibly being TRBD1 (7 bases). The CDR3: CASSPQGGPTQYF. In DNA, the CDR3 is TGTGCCAGCAGTCCGCAGGGGGGACCGACGCAGTATTTT.